These T cell receptor beta chains were read from a single sample in a study of beta chain features in type 1 diabetes. TCRdb keeps only in-frame clones here, not all; method: immunoSEQ multiplex PCR. Of about 180,000 clones in the sample, 10% to 15% were seen once. The sequenced sample was central memory CD4+ T cells from blood. The source of these receptors is a woman between 18 and 29 years old in good health. CDR3s include the opening cysteine and the closing phenylalanine or tryptophan. The D gene is left open where the match is weak. A clone size is listed for some rows: how often the clone was seen (once, few, many), or a class if it is expanded.

CDR3nt: TGCGCCAGCAGCGGGGACGACAGGGGACTCACTGAAGCTTTCTTT
CDR3aa: CASSGDDRGLTEAFF
v_gene: TRBV5-1
j_gene: TRBJ1-1
d_gene: TRBD1
abundance: -

CDR3nt: TGTGCCAGCAGCTTAAAACTAGCGGGAGGGTCCTACGAGCAGTACTTC
CDR3aa: CASSLKLAGGSYEQYF
v_gene: TRBV7-2
j_gene: TRBJ2-7
d_gene: TRBD2
abundance: -

CDR3nt: TGTGCCAGCAGCTCATACAGGGGCGCGGACACCGGGGAGCTGTTTTTT
CDR3aa: CASSSYRGADTGELFF
v_gene: TRBV7-2
j_gene: TRBJ2-2
d_gene: TRBD1
abundance: few

CDR3nt: TGTGCCAGTAGTGGGGGACTGAGGGGGCTCCACAATGAGCAGTTCTTC
CDR3aa: CASSGGLRGLHNEQFF
v_gene: TRBV19
j_gene: TRBJ2-1
d_gene: -
abundance: -

CDR3nt: TGTGCCAGCAGCGGCCGGCCAACTGCCGGGGGCGAGCAGTACTTC
CDR3aa: CASSGRPTAGGEQYF
v_gene: TRBV5-6
j_gene: TRBJ2-7
d_gene: -
abundance: few

CDR3nt: TGTGCCAGCAGCTGGACAGGGAAAGAGAGAGCTTTCTTT
CDR3aa: CASSWTGKERAFF
v_gene: TRBV5-8
j_gene: TRBJ1-1
d_gene: TRBD1
abundance: -

CDR3nt: TGTGCCAGCACCCCGACAACCTACAATGAGCAGTTCTTC
CDR3aa: CASTPTTYNEQFF
v_gene: TRBV28
j_gene: TRBJ2-1
d_gene: -
abundance: few

CDR3nt: TGTGCCAGCAGTCCCATGGAGGGCGGGAACACCGGGGAGCTGTTTTTT
CDR3aa: CASSPMEGGNTGELFF
v_gene: TRBV5-4
j_gene: TRBJ2-2
d_gene: -
abundance: -

CDR3nt: TGCGCCAGCAGCGGAGGGACAGGGCCTGGTCAGCCCCAGCATTTT
CDR3aa: CASSGGTGPGQPQHF
v_gene: TRBV5-1
j_gene: TRBJ1-5
d_gene: TRBD1
abundance: few

CDR3nt: TGTGCCAGCAGGAAGGAGAGTCCCTACGAGCAGTACTTC
CDR3aa: CASRKESPYEQYF
v_gene: TRBV28
j_gene: TRBJ2-7
d_gene: -
abundance: few

CDR3nt: TGTGCCAGCAGTTCAACCCTCAGGGGAACTGAAGCTTTCTTT
CDR3aa: CASSSTLRGTEAFF
v_gene: TRBV6-5
j_gene: TRBJ1-1
d_gene: -
abundance: -

CDR3nt: TGTGCCAGCAGCCAAGATAGGGGCCCGCCTCTGGCCTACGAGCAGTACTTC
CDR3aa: CASSQDRGPPLAYEQYF
v_gene: TRBV4-2
j_gene: TRBJ2-7
d_gene: -
abundance: many

CDR3nt: TGTGCCAGCAGCGTAGCCAGCGGGAACTACAATGAGCAGTTCTTC
CDR3aa: CASSVASGNYNEQFF
v_gene: TRBV9
j_gene: TRBJ2-1
d_gene: TRBD2
abundance: few

CDR3nt: TGTGCCAGCAGCGATCCAAGCGAAGGCACAGATACGCAGTATTTT
CDR3aa: CASSDPSEGTDTQYF
v_gene: TRBV7-2
j_gene: TRBJ2-3
d_gene: -
abundance: few

CDR3nt: TGTGCCTCACAGGGGATGGCTGAAGCTTTCTTT
CDR3aa: CASQGMAEAFF
v_gene: TRBV30
j_gene: TRBJ1-1
d_gene: TRBD1
abundance: few

CDR3nt: TGCGCCAGCAGCCAAGGAGCGGCTAGCGGGAGCCGGGATACGCAGTATTTT
CDR3aa: CASSQGAASGSRDTQYF
v_gene: TRBV4-3
j_gene: TRBJ2-3
d_gene: TRBD2
abundance: -

CDR3nt: TGTGCCAGCAGTGAGCCGCCCCGAGGGACCCAGTACTTC
CDR3aa: CASSEPPRGTQYF
v_gene: TRBV2
j_gene: TRBJ2-5
d_gene: -
abundance: few

CDR3nt: TGTGCCATCATGGGTGAACCGACTAGCGGGAGGCAAGAGACCCAGTACTTC
CDR3aa: CAIMGEPTSGRQETQYF
v_gene: TRBV10-3
j_gene: TRBJ2-5
d_gene: TRBD2
abundance: -

CDR3nt: TGTGCCAGCAGCTTTCCTGGGGATCGGGGTAGGGCTTTCTTT
CDR3aa: CASSFPGDRGRAFF
v_gene: TRBV28
j_gene: TRBJ1-1
d_gene: -
abundance: many

CDR3nt: TGTGCCAGCAGCCTAATGCGGTCGTCGTCCTGGGAGACCCAGTACTTC
CDR3aa: CASSLMRSSSWETQYF
v_gene: TRBV14
j_gene: TRBJ2-5
d_gene: -
abundance: -

CDR3nt: TGTGCCTGGAGTGGAAAGGGACTAGCGGGAGTTGAGCAGTTCTTC
CDR3aa: CAWSGKGLAGVEQFF
v_gene: TRBV30
j_gene: TRBJ2-1
d_gene: TRBD2
abundance: few

CDR3nt: TGCGCCAGCAGCCAAGAAGGCAGGGGGCGATACAATGAGCAGTTCTTC
CDR3aa: CASSQEGRGRYNEQFF
v_gene: TRBV5-1
j_gene: TRBJ2-1
d_gene: TRBD1
abundance: few

CDR3nt: TGTGCCAGCAGTGATGGCAGGGGATACGCTTTCTTT
CDR3aa: CASSDGRGYAFF
v_gene: TRBV2
j_gene: TRBJ1-1
d_gene: -
abundance: -

CDR3nt: TGTGCCAGCAGCCTCCAGGGTCTGGGTGAAGCTTTCTTT
CDR3aa: CASSLQGLGEAFF
v_gene: TRBV7-9
j_gene: TRBJ1-1
d_gene: -
abundance: few

CDR3nt: TGTGCCAGCAGCCAGGCAAGTGCGGGGTACGAGCAGTACTTC
CDR3aa: CASSQASAGYEQYF
v_gene: TRBV4-2
j_gene: TRBJ2-7
d_gene: -
abundance: few

CDR3nt: TGTGCCAGCAGTTACTCCCGACAGGGGTACGAGCAGTACTTC
CDR3aa: CASSYSRQGYEQYF
v_gene: TRBV6-5
j_gene: TRBJ2-7
d_gene: TRBD1
abundance: few

CDR3nt: TGTGCCAGCAGACACAACGGACAGATGGCAGAGACCCAGTACTTC
CDR3aa: CASRHNGQMAETQYF
v_gene: TRBV2
j_gene: TRBJ2-5
d_gene: -
abundance: few

CDR3nt: TGCGCCAGCAGTCCTCGGACAGCCGGGCGGAACACCGGGGAGCTGTTTTTT
CDR3aa: CASSPRTAGRNTGELFF
v_gene: TRBV23-1
j_gene: TRBJ2-2
d_gene: -
abundance: few